This TCR beta chain is drawn from a study of T-cell memory formation after mild COVID-19. On the study more broadly: There were largely donor-specific TCR clusters. Overall study findings and caveats: The authors left the SARS-CoV-2 specificity of second-wave clones peaking on day 37 unconfirmed. Memory sampled before infection contained some responding clones, suggesting cross-reactive memory joined.

The junction had 4 bases not matched to a gene; V was cut back by 5 bases and J by 8 bases. The CDR3 runs to 15 residues. The TCR alpha and TCR beta cDNA libraries, bearing sample barcodes and UMIs, were generated by 5'RACE using constant-segment primers. MiXCR, applied by TCRdb to the 5' RACE reads, yields one record per CDR3 protein. This table holds around 340,000 distinct CDR3 sequences, 10% to 15% found once. This clonotype was counted a few times. What it binds is unknown. The receptor comes from a man aged 18 to 29 who had mild COVID-19 (a few samples of this study predate the infection). Cell type and time point are not known. The J gene is TRBJ2-1, the V gene TRBV12-3 or TRBV12-4; TRBD2 matches 15 bases. The sample consisted of PBMCs or a T cell subset sorted from them (not recorded which). Here the CDR3 reads CASSRGLAGGHEQFF. The CDR3 nucleotides read TGTGCCAGCAGTAGGGGACTAGCGGGGGGACATGAGCAGTTCTTC.